The 32 T cell receptor beta chains below come from one sample, sequenced in a study of cytomegalovirus exposure and HLA in healthy donors. 13 Jbeta primers and 60 Vbeta primers were used for the PCR. Assay used: immunoSEQ multiplex PCR; TCRdb lists only in-frame clones, some missing. The sample comprises around 100,000 clones, around 80% of which are singletons, and about 9.4% rests with the top ten. Sequencing was carried out using PBMCs. The receptor source for this set is a woman under 30 in good health and CMV-seropositive.

V is TRBV5-1 and J is TRBJ2-7, with a weak D call TRBD1 (6 bases). The CDR3 is 18 residues long. The V and J ends lost 3 bases and 4 bases respectively, with 26 bases between them. Looked up from germline, CDR1 is SGHRS and CDR2 is YFSETQ. The CDR3 is CASSSGMRMGAIWYEQYF. The CDR3 DNA reads TGCGCCAGCAGCTCAGGGATGAGGATGGGGGCGATATGGTACGAGCAGTACTTC.

The rearrangement joins TRBV6-5 to TRBJ1-3; 8 bases match TRBD1. This CDR3 has 16 amino acids. The germline gives CDR1 MNHEY, CDR2 SVGAGI. V lost 2 bases, J lost 3 bases, and 6 bases stayed unmatched. CDR3 DNA sequence: TGTGCCAGCAGTTACGACGACAGGGGCTTTGGAAACACCATATATTTT. As protein: CASSYDDRGFGNTIYF.

The CDR3 protein is CASRGDNPGISPLHF. For the CDR3, the DNA is TGTGCCAGCAGGGGAGATAATCCCGGAATTTCACCCCTCCACTTT. The rearrangement joins TRBV2 to TRBJ1-6; D remains unclear. The germline CDR1 and CDR2 sequences are SNHLY and FYNNEI. With 6 bases removed from V and 9 bases from J, the gap between germline ends came to 18 bases. The CDR3 is 15 residues long.

The chain carries TRBV15 and TRBJ1-5, with 8 bases aligning to TRBD1. Germline values: CDR1 LNHNV, CDR2 YYDKDF (reference sequence). Trimming at V came to 5 bases and at J to 7 bases, leaving 10 bases not matched to a gene. The CDR3 is 15 residues long. The CDR3 coding sequence is TGTGCCACCAGCTGGACAGGGAGGGACGGCCAGCCCCAGCATTTT. Protein sequence: CATSWTGRDGQPQHF.

V gene TRBV7-2 combines with J gene TRBJ2-7; D not certain. CDR1 and CDR2 (germline): SGHTA, FQGNSA. This CDR3 spans 12 amino acids. Trimming stripped 1 base from V and 3 bases from J, with 4 bases between. The CDR3 DNA follows: TGTGCCAGCAGCTTAGGCAGCTACGAGCAGTACTTC. Protein: CASSLGSYEQYF. The complete variable domain, with remaining parts taken from reference TRBV7-2 and TRBJ2-7, reads GAGVSQSPSNKVTEKGKDVELRCDPISGHTALYWYRQSLGQGLEFLIYFQGNSAPDKSGLPSDRFSAERTGGSVSTLTIQRTQQEDSAVYLCASSLGSYEQYFGPGTRLTVT.

V is TRBV7-3 and J is TRBJ2-6; D might be TRBD2 (6 bases). The CDR3 is made up of 16 amino acids. Germline values: CDR1 SGHTA, CDR2 FQGTGA. V dropped 1 base and J dropped 0 bases, with 7 bases sitting between them. The CDR3 DNA is TGTGCCAGCAGCTTAAAAGCGGGCTCTGGGGCCAACGTCCTGACTTTC. Protein sequence: CASSLKAGSGANVLTF.

This rearrangement joins TRBV19 to TRBJ1-5; 7 nucleotides line up with TRBD1. Trimming cost V 7 bases and J 0 bases; bases outside gene matches: 6. This CDR3 is 15 amino acids long. The germline gives CDR1 LNHDA, CDR2 SQIVND (reference sequence). The CDR3 bases are TGTGCCAGTACAACAGGGGTCTTTAGCAATCAGCCCCAGCATTTT. Its protein product is CASTTGVFSNQPQHF.

In this sample, this clone turned up a few times. The chain links TRBV7-6 to TRBJ1-3; 7 bases map to TRBD1. CDR3 size: 19 residues. Germline V gene lookup returns CDR1 SGHVS and CDR2 FNYEAQ. V trimming: 5 bases; J trimming: 0 bases; junction bases outside the gene matches: 16. This CDR3 is CASSPGQALNPFSGNTIYF. CDR3 nucleotide sequence: TGTGCCAGCAGCCCCGGACAGGCGCTGAACCCTTTCTCTGGAAACACCATATATTTT. The full variable domain, with the rest looked up from reference TRBV7-6 and TRBJ1-3, is GAGVSQSPRYKVTKRGQDVALRCDPISGHVSLYWYRQALGQGPEFLTYFNYEAQQDKSGLPNDRFSAERPEGSISTLTIQRTEQRDSAMYRCASSPGQALNPFSGNTIYFGEGSWLTVV.

This clone has only a few counts. The chain combines TRBV30 with TRBJ2-3; 13 positions agree with TRBD2. Trimming cost V 3 bases and J 6 bases; bases outside gene matches: 3. The length of the CDR3 is 14 residues. Germline lookup yields CDR1 GTSNPN and CDR2 SVGIG (reference sequence). The CDR3 is CAWSRTSGSDTQYF. DNA for the CDR3: TGTGCCTGGAGCCGGACTAGCGGGAGTGATACGCAGTATTTT.

This clone came up a few times. V is TRBV10-1 and J is TRBJ1-5; 8 bases line up with TRBD1. V shed 11 bases and J 5 bases; nucleotides not matched to a gene: 8. Germline CDR1 WNHNN, CDR2 SYGVQD (reference sequence). This CDR3 contains 13 residues. The CDR3 protein is CAGGDRIYQPQHF. In nucleotides, the CDR3 is TGCGCCGGGGGGGACAGGATATATCAGCCCCAGCATTTT.

This clone was observed a single time. This chain uses TRBV18 with TRBJ2-2; D possibly corresponds to TRBD1 (6 bases). This CDR3 is built from 18 residues. Trimming shortened V by 2 bases and J by 2 bases, and 18 bases separated the two germline ends. Germline CDR1 and CDR2: KGHSH and LQKENI. CDR3 protein: CASSPTGTDRINTGELFF. For the CDR3, the DNA is TGTGCCAGCTCACCAACGGGGACCGACAGGATCAACACCGGGGAGCTGTTTTTT.

This chain links TRBV9 with TRBJ2-3, with 11 bases that match TRBD2. From germline, CDR1 is SGDLS and CDR2 YYNGEE. V was pared by 2 bases and J by 2 bases, with 1 base of the junction left unmatched. The CDR3 contains 15 residues. CDR3 bases: TGTGCCAGCAGCGTTAGCGGGAGGGTCACAGATACGCAGTATTTT. Translated: CASSVSGRVTDTQYF. Drawing the rest from reference TRBV9 and TRBJ2-3, the complete variable domain is DSGVTQTPKHLITATGQRVTLRCSPRSGDLSVYWYQQSLDQGLQFLIQYYNGEERAKGNILERFSAQQFPDLHSELNLSSLELGDSALYFCASSVSGRVTDTQYFGPGTRLTVL.

The chain employs TRBV2 and TRBJ1-5; weak D call: TRBD1 (6 bases). Germline assignment: CDR1 SNHLY and CDR2 FYNNEI. CDR3 length: 15 residues. V was clipped by 6 bases and J by 1 base, with 13 bases between them. In nucleotides, the CDR3 is TGTGCCAGCAGCCGGGACAAAGGGAGCAATCAGCCCCAGCATTTT. Protein product: CASSRDKGSNQPQHF.

This rearrangement joins TRBV19 to TRBJ1-4; D is undetermined. The CDR3 totals 15 residues. CDR1 and CDR2 from the germline V gene are LNHDA and SQIVND (reference sequence). Trimming stripped 3 bases from V and 8 bases from J, with 16 bases between. CDR3 DNA: TGTGCCAGTAGTATGGCAGGTCTCGGAGGGGAAAAACTGTTTTTT. Translated, it gives CASSMAGLGGEKLFF. Variable domain in full (rest from reference TRBV19 and TRBJ1-4): DGGITQSPKYLFRKEGQNVTLSCEQNLNHDAMYWYRQDPGQGLRLIYYSQIVNDFQKGDIAEGYSVSREKKESFPLTVTSAQKNPTAFYLCASSMAGLGGEKLFFGSGTQLSVL.

The chain combines TRBV7-2 with TRBJ2-2; 13 positions match TRBD2. J was trimmed by 7 bases and V by 5 bases; bases with no gene match: 4. Germline V CDR1 and CDR2: SGHTA, FQGNSA. The CDR3 is 15 residues long. CDR3 DNA: TGTGCCAGCAGCCCGGGACTAGCGGGATACGGGGAGCTGTTTTTT. Translating it yields CASSPGLAGYGELFF. Filled out from reference TRBV7-2 and TRBJ2-2, the complete variable domain reads GAGVSQSPSNKVTEKGKDVELRCDPISGHTALYWYRQSLGQGLEFLIYFQGNSAPDKSGLPSDRFSAERTGGSVSTLTIQRTQQEDSAVYLCASSPGLAGYGELFFGEGSRLTVL.

The chain recombines TRBV7-8 with TRBJ1-1, with D possibly TRBD1 on 5 matching bases. Germline V gene lookup returns CDR1 SGHVS and CDR2 FQNEAQ. This CDR3 comprises 15 residues. The V end was cut by 6 bases, the J end by 0 bases, with 14 bases between. The CDR3 nucleotides are TGTGCCAGCAGTCCACAACAGGACCTGAACACTGAAGCTTTCTTT. This sequence encodes CASSPQQDLNTEAFF.

The chain is built from TRBV2 and TRBJ2-7, with a weak D call TRBD2 (6 bases). The CDR3 runs 16 residues. Per germline, CDR1 SNHLY and CDR2 FYNNEI. V lost 3 bases to trimming and J lost 0 bases, with 15 bases between them. The CDR3 DNA reads TGTGCCAGCAGTGATGCGGGAACCACCCTCTCCTACGAGCAGTACTTC. This sequence encodes CASSDAGTTLSYEQYF.

The chain carries TRBV28 and TRBJ2-7; TRBD2 agrees at 12 bases. The germline V gene encodes CDR1 MDHEN and CDR2 SYDVKM. The CDR3 contains 16 residues. V lost 5 bases and J lost 4; bases outside the gene matches: 9. The CDR3, as DNA: TGTGCCAGCAGTACCCGACTAGCGGGAGTAAAATACGAGCAGTACTTC. This gives the protein CASSTRLAGVKYEQYF.

The chain recombines TRBV6-5 with TRBJ2-3, with 10 positions matching TRBD2. Germline V gene sequence: CDR1 MNHEY, CDR2 SVGAGI. V dropped 6 bases and J dropped 2; count of bases not matched to a gene: 5. The CDR3 sequence is 15 residues long. CDR3 region: CASRPSGGATDTQYF. DNA for the CDR3: TGTGCCAGCAGACCCAGCGGGGGGGCCACAGATACGCAGTATTTT.

The chain is built from TRBV28 and TRBJ1-2, with D maybe TRBD1 (6 bases). The V and J ends lost 7 bases and 3 bases respectively, with 12 bases between them. This CDR3 is built from 13 residues. CDR1 is MDHEN, CDR2 SYDVKM, per germline. CDR3: CASNRAGDYGYTF. CDR3 DNA: TGTGCCAGCAACCGAGCAGGGGACTATGGCTACACCTTC.

The chain carries TRBV7-8 and TRBJ1-5; unclear D gene. Trimming left V 5 bases short and J 4 bases short, with 18 bases between. The CDR3 consists of 16 residues. Germline CDR1 SGHVS, CDR2 FQNEAQ. This chain's CDR3 is CASSTSMNGGNQPQHF. CDR3 nucleotide sequence: TGTGCCAGCAGCACTTCGATGAATGGCGGGAATCAGCCCCAGCATTTT.

This chain joins TRBV5-5 and TRBJ2-1, with D perhaps matching TRBD2 (5 bases). Looked up from germline, CDR1 is SGHKS and CDR2 is YYEKEE (reference sequence). V gave up 4 bases and J gave up 7 bases, with 27 bases separating them. The CDR3 totals 18 residues. In DNA form, the CDR3 reads TGTGCCAGCAGCGTCCAACGCAAGGTGGGAGCGGTGGTAAATGAGCAGTTCTTC. This translates into CASSVQRKVGAVVNEQFF.

The chain uses TRBV7-2 and TRBJ2-5; TRBD2 aligns across 9 bases. The CDR3 sequence is 16 residues long. Germline lookup yields CDR1 SGHTA and CDR2 FQGNSA. Losses at the gene ends were 4 bases for V and 5 bases for J; bases not matched to a gene: 11. The CDR3 spells CASSSDSGRGGETQYF. The CDR3 DNA reads TGTGCCAGCAGCTCAGATAGCGGGAGAGGGGGCGAGACCCAGTACTTC.

The chain recombines TRBV5-4 with TRBJ2-1; 10 nucleotides agree with TRBD2. Germline V CDR1 and CDR2: SGHNT, YYREEE (reference sequence). V trimming: 4 bases; J trimming: 5 bases; junction bases outside the gene matches: 9. The CDR3 is 16 amino acids. The CDR3 DNA is TGTGCCAGCAGCCCCGGAGGCCTAGCGGGGGACAATGAGCAGTTCTTC. It specifies CASSPGGLAGDNEQFF.

The V and J genes are TRBV5-1 and TRBJ2-3; D perhaps matches TRBD2 (5 bases). Per the germline V gene, CDR1 is SGHRS and CDR2 is YFSETQ. This CDR3 spans 13 amino acids. V dropped 3 bases and J dropped 2 bases, with 7 bases sitting between them. DNA for the CDR3: TGCGCCAGCAGCTGGGAGCTCACAGATACGCAGTATTTT. This translates into CASSWELTDTQYF.

The CDR3 DNA reads TGTGCCAGCAGTCGGTCCAAAAACATTCAGTACTTC. Its protein product is CASSRSKNIQYF. The chain carries TRBV25-1 and TRBJ2-4; D uncertain. The length of the CDR3 is 12 residues. Trimming cost V 5 bases and J 2 bases, with 4 bases left between them. CDR1 and CDR2 (germline): MGHDK, SYGVNS.

This clone occurred a few times. The V gene is TRBV6-1, the J gene TRBJ2-7; D uncertain. The CDR3 is 13 amino acids. Germline assignment: CDR1 MNHNS and CDR2 SASEGT. With 8 bases removed from V and 7 bases from J, the gap between germline ends came to 18 bases. CDR3 residues: CASFSIAPWEQYF. The CDR3 DNA reads TGTGCCAGCTTTTCGATAGCCCCATGGGAGCAGTACTTC.

Points on this clone: A read error may account for a junction end that differs from germline. The J gene is TRBJ2-5, the V gene TRBV7-9; D not resolved. In germline, CDR1 is SEHNR, CDR2 FQNEAQ (reference sequence). CDR3 size: 14 residues. CDR3 coding DNA: TGTGCTAGCAGCATTCCCTCCGAGAAAGAGACCCAGTACTTC. This sequence encodes CASSIPSEKETQYF.

This clone was counted only a few times. This chain's CDR3 is CASSFLGAGMNEQFF. The CDR3 nucleotides are TGTGCCAGCAGCTTCCTCGGAGCCGGTATGAATGAGCAGTTCTTC. V gene TRBV5-6 combines with J gene TRBJ2-1; D is unclear. Trimming stripped 2 bases from V and 7 bases from J, with 16 bases between. CDR3 size: 15 residues. Germline assignment: CDR1 SGHDT and CDR2 YYEEEE.

V usage is TRBV5-5 and J usage is TRBJ2-3, with 12 bases identical to TRBD2. Germline trimming cut 1 base from V and 6 bases from J; bases unmatched to any gene: 3. Germline CDR1 and CDR2: SGHKS and YYEKEE (reference sequence). The CDR3 totals 15 residues. The CDR3 spells CASSLTSGGWDTQYF. The DNA of the CDR3 is TGTGCCAGCAGCTTGACTAGCGGGGGGTGGGATACGCAGTATTTT.

The rearrangement links TRBV7-9 to TRBJ2-7; a weak D match, TRBD2 (7 bases). V shed 11 bases and J shed 6 bases, with 26 bases lying between them. The CDR3 sequence is 15 residues long. Germline V gene lookup returns CDR1 SEHNR and CDR2 FQNEAQ (reference sequence). CDR3 coding DNA: TGTGCCGTAGAGGGGGGGGCCCTCAGAAGTAGCGAGCAGTACTTC. As protein: CAVEGGALRSSEQYF.

This clone was counted a few times. The chain recombines TRBV19 with TRBJ2-1; 7 nucleotides agree with TRBD1. The CDR3 runs 15 residues. Germline-derived CDR1 and CDR2 are LNHDA and SQIVND (reference sequence). J gave up 1 base and V 5 bases, and 5 bases lay outside the gene matches. The CDR3 DNA sequence: TGTGCCAGTAGTTTGGGGACAGCTTCCTACAATGAGCAGTTCTTC. Translated: CASSLGTASYNEQFF.